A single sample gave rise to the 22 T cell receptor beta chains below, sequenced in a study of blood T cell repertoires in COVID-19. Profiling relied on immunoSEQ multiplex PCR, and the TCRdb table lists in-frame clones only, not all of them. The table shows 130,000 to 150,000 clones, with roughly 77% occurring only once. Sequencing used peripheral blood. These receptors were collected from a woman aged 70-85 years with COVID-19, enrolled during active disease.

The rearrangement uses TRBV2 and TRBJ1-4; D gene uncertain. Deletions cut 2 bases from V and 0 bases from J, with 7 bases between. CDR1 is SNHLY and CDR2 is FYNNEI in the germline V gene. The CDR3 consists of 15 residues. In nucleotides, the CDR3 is TGTGCCAGCAGTGAATTGGCCGCAACTAATGAAAAACTGTTTTTT. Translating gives CASSELAATNEKLFF.

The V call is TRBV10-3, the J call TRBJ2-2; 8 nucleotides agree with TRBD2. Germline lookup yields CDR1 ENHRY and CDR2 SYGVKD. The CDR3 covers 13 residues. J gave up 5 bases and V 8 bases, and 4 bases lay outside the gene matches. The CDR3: CAIAGGGTGELFF. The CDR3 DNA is TGTGCCATCGCGGGGGGCGGGACCGGGGAGCTGTTTTTT.

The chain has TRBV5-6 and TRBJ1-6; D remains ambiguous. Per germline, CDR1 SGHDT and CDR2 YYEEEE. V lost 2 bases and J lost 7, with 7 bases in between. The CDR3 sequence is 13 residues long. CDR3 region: CASSLRENSPLHF. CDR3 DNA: TGTGCCAGCAGCTTACGTGAGAATTCACCCCTCCACTTT. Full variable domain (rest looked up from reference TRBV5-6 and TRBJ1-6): DAGVTQSPTHLIKTRGQQVTLRCSPKSGHDTVSWYQQALGQGPQFIFQYYEEEERQRGNFPDRFSGHQFPNYSSELNVNALLLGDSALYLCASSLRENSPLHFGNGTRLTVT.

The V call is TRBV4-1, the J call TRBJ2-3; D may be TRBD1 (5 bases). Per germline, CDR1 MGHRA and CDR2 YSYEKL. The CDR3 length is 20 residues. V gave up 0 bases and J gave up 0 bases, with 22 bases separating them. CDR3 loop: CASSQDRGFEGSSSTDTQYF. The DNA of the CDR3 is TGCGCCAGCAGCCAAGATAGGGGATTTGAAGGTAGTTCTAGCACAGATACGCAGTATTTT.

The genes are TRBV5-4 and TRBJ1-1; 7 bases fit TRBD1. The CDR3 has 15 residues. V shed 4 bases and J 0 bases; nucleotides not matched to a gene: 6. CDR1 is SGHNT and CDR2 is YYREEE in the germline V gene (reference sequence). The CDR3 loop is CASSNPGQMNTEAFF. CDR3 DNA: TGTGCCAGCAGCAACCCGGGACAGATGAACACTGAAGCTTTCTTT.

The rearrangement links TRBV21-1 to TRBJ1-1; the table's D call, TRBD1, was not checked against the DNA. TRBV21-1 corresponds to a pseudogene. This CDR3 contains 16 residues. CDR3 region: CASSLYRGPLHLQAFF. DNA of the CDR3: TGTGCCAGCAGCCTTTACAGGGGACCCTTACACCTACAAGCTTTCTTT.

Here the CDR3 reads CASSFLRGSMNTEAFF. CDR3 DNA sequence: TGTGCCAGCAGTTTTCTAAGGGGGAGCATGAACACTGAAGCTTTCTTT. The J gene is TRBJ1-1, the V gene TRBV6-2 or TRBV6-3; D possibly corresponds to TRBD1 (6 bases). The germline CDR1 and CDR2 sequences are MNHEY and SVGEGT. V was trimmed by 4 bases and J by 0 bases, leaving 15 bases between them. The CDR3 runs 16 residues.

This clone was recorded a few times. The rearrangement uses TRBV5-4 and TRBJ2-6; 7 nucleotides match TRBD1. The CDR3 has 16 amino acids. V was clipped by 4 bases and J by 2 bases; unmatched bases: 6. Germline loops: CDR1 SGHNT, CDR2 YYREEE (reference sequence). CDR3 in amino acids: CASSIEQGTGANVLTF. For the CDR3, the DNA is TGTGCCAGCAGCATAGAACAGGGGACTGGGGCCAACGTCCTGACTTTC.

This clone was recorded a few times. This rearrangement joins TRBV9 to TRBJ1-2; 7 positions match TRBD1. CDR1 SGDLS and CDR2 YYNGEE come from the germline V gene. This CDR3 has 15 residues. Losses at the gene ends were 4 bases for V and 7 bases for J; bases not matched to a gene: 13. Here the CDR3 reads CASSTPRQGGFGYTF. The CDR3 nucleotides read TGTGCCAGCAGCACCCCCCGACAGGGAGGTTTTGGCTACACCTTC.

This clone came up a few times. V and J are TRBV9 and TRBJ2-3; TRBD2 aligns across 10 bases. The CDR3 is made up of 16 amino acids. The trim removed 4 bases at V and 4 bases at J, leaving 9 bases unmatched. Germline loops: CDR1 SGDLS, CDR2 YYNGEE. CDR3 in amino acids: CASSLLAGKPPDTQYF. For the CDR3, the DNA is TGTGCCAGCAGCTTACTAGCGGGGAAACCTCCAGATACGCAGTATTTT.

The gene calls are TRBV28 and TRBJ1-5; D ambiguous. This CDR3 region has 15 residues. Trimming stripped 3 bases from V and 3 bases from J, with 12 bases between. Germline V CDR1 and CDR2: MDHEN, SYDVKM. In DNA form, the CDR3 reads TGTGCCAGCAGTTTCCTCGTCGGGGTCAATCAGCCCCAGCATTTT. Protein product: CASSFLVGVNQPQHF.

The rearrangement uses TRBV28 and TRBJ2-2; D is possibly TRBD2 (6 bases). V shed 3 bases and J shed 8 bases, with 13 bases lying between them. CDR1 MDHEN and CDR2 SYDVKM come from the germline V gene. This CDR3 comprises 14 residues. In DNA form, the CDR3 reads TGTGCCAGCAGTTTCCCCGCAGGAGGGGGGGAGCTGTTTTTT. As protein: CASSFPAGGGELFF.

The chain's CDR3 is CASSLDPTGDQPQHF. In nucleotides, the CDR3 is TGTGCCAGCAGCTTAGATCCGACAGGGGATCAGCCCCAGCATTTT. This chain uses TRBV11-2 with TRBJ1-5; 8 bases are shared with TRBD1. The V gene's germline CDR1 is SGHAT and CDR2 FQNNGV. This CDR3 region has 15 residues. The J segment lost 5 bases and the V segment lost 0 bases, leaving 3 bases of the junction unmatched.

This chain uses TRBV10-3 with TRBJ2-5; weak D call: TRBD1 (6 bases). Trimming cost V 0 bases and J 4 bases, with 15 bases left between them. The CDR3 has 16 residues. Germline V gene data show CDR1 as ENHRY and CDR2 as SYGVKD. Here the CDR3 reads CAISESGSTGRETQYF. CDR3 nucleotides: TGTGCCATCAGTGAGTCGGGCTCGACAGGCAGAGAGACCCAGTACTTC.

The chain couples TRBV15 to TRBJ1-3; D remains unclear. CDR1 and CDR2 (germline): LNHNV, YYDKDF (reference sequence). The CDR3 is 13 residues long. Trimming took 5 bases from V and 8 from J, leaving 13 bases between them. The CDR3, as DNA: TGTGCCACCAGCCTAGAGGTGTCAGACACCATATATTTT. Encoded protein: CATSLEVSDTIYF. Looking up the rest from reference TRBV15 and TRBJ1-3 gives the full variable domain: DAMVIQNPRYQVTQFGKPVTLSCSQTLNHNVMYWYQQKSSQAPKLLFHYYDKDFNNEADTPDNFQSRRPNTSFCFLDIRSPGLGDTAMYLCATSLEVSDTIYFGEGSWLTVV.

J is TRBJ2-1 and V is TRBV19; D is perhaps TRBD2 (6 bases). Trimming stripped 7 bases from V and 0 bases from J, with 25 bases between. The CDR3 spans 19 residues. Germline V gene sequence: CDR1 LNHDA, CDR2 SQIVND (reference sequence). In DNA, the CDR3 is TGTGCCAGTAATAAGGGGCGCGCTGCGGGGAAAAGCTCCTACAATGAGCAGTTCTTC. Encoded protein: CASNKGRAAGKSSYNEQFF.

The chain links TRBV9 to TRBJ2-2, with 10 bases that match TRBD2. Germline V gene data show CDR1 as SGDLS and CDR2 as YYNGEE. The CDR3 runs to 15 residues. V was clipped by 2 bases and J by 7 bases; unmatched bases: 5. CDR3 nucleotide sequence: TGTGCCAGCAGCGTGAGCGGGGGGGAGGTCGGGGAGCTGTTTTTT. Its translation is CASSVSGGEVGELFF.

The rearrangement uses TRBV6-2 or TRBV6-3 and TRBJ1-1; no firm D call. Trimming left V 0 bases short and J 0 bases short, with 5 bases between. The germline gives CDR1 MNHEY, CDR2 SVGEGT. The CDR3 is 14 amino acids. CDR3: CASSYSALNTEAFF. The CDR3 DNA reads TGTGCCAGCAGTTACTCGGCCCTGAACACTGAAGCTTTCTTT.

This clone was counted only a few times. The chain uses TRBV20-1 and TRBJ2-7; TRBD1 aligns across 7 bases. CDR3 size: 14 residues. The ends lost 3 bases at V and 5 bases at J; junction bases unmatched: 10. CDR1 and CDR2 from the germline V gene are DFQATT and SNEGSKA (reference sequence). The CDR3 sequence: CSASVTGVGHEQYF. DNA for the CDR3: TGCAGTGCTAGTGTTACAGGGGTGGGCCACGAGCAGTACTTC.

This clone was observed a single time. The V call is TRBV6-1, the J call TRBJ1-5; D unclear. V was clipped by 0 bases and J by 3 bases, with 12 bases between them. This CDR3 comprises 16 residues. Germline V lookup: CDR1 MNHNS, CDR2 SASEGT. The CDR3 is CASSEAGFRSNQPQHF. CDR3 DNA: TGTGCCAGCAGTGAAGCCGGTTTTCGATCCAATCAGCCCCAGCATTTT.

The DNA of the CDR3 is TGTGCCAGCAGCCCATGGAGCGGTGGAAACACCATATATTTT. Translated: CASSPWSGGNTIYF. The gene calls are TRBV14 and TRBJ1-3; D unclear. Germline loops: CDR1 SGHDN, CDR2 FVKESK. Trimming shortened V by 4 bases and J by 3 bases, and 10 bases separated the two germline ends. This CDR3 is 14 amino acids long.

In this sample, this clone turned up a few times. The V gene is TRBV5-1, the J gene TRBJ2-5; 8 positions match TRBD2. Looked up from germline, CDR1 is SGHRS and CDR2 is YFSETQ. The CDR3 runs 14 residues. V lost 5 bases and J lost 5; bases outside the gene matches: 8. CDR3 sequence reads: CASRPAGVRETQYF. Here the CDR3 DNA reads TGCGCCAGCAGGCCAGCGGGGGTCAGGGAGACCCAGTACTTC.